Following are 4 T cell receptor beta chains from one sample sequenced in a study of cytomegalovirus exposure and HLA in healthy donors. The PCR used 60 Vbeta and 13 Jbeta primers. TCRdb's table, derived via immunoSEQ multiplex PCR, lists solely in-frame clones and lacks some. The sample has 150,000 to 200,000 clones; approximately 83% are singletons. Sequencing was done on a sample of PBMCs. The receptors stem from a young man in good health and CMV-seropositive.

The chain carries TRBV7-2 and TRBJ1-4; D perhaps matches TRBD1 (6 bases). Germline V lookup: CDR1 SGHTA, CDR2 FQGNSA. Trimming pared 5 bases from V and 0 bases from J, leaving 10 bases between. This CDR3 is built from 15 residues. CDR3 sequence: CASSPWTATNEKLFF. DNA of the CDR3: TGTGCCAGCAGCCCTTGGACAGCAACTAATGAAAAACTGTTTTTT.

V usage is TRBV5-6 and J usage is TRBJ2-5; D is perhaps TRBD2 (5 bases). CDR1 is SGHDT, CDR2 YYEEEE, per germline. The CDR3 is made up of 13 amino acids. The germline V and J ends were trimmed by 1 base and 5 bases, with 9 bases remaining between them. This CDR3 reads CASSLLGSETQYF. The CDR3 bases are TGTGCCAGCAGCTTGCTGGGGAGTGAGACCCAGTACTTC.

The chain carries TRBV9 and TRBJ2-6; tentative D call: TRBD2 (7 bases). V shed 3 bases and J shed 0 bases, with 13 bases lying between them. This CDR3 contains 17 residues. Looked up from germline, CDR1 is SGDLS and CDR2 is YYNGEE. This CDR3 reads CASSGGGLSSGANVLTF. The CDR3 DNA reads TGTGCCAGCAGCGGGGGGGGGCTAAGCTCTGGGGCCAACGTCCTGACTTTC.

This chain links TRBV4-1 with TRBJ2-1, with D perhaps TRBD2 (6 bases). The CDR3 is 17 residues long. V was shortened by 1 base and J by 0 bases, with 13 bases between the two germline ends. Germline CDR1 reads MGHRA; CDR2 reads YSYEKL. CDR3 in amino acids: CASSQGNGGSSYNEQFF. Here the CDR3 DNA reads TGCGCCAGCAGCCAAGGTAATGGGGGGAGCTCCTACAATGAGCAGTTCTTC.